These 7 T cell receptor beta chains were sequenced from one sample in a study of T cells after yellow fever vaccination (dated by TCRdb to about 2019). The sample's treatment or condition, from its label and the paper: live attenuated yellow fever vaccine strain. The library was produced with 5' RACE. The sequencer listed for this sample is Illumina NovaSeq 6000. TCRdb passed the public sequencing reads through fastp at Q25 and MiXCR, retaining productive beta sequences. Identical CDR3 proteins give one entry, which carries the most common genes and DNA. For this sample the table gives some 400,000 distinct CDR3 sequences, of which 18% were detected only once. The leading ten clones occupy roughly a sixth of the sample. The sequences come from PBMCs, collected before the yellow fever booster vaccination. Receptors were obtained from a man aged 18 to 30 who received the YFV17D yellow fever vaccine.

The V gene is TRBV10-2, the J gene TRBJ2-1, with D perhaps matching TRBD1 (6 bases). The length of the CDR3 is 17 residues. Germline loops: CDR1 WSHSY, CDR2 SAAADI. Trimming shortened V by 5 bases and J by 0 bases, and 17 bases separated the two germline ends. Here the CDR3 DNA reads TGCGCCAGCAGTCTTGGGGGCGCCGCTATCTCCTACAATGAGCAGTTCTTC. Translation gives CASSLGGAAISYNEQFF.

This clonotype was observed a handful of times. The genes are TRBV10-3 and TRBJ2-1; 11 bases agree with TRBD1. The J segment lost 9 bases and the V segment lost 10 bases, leaving 14 bases of the junction unmatched. The CDR3 totals 15 residues. Germline V lookup: CDR1 ENHRY, CDR2 SYGVKD. The CDR3 sequence is CATTTGTGGPPEQFF. The CDR3 bases are TGTGCCACAACTACCGGGACAGGGGGTCCGCCTGAGCAGTTCTTC.

The V and J genes are TRBV7-2 and TRBJ1-1; no definite D call. Germline CDR1 is SGHTA and CDR2 is FQGNSA. This CDR3 has 12 amino acids. V lost 5 bases, J lost 5 bases, and 9 bases lay in between. CDR3: CASSLELTEAFF. DNA of the CDR3: TGTGCCAGCAGCCTTGAACTGACTGAAGCTTTCTTT.

This sequence joins TRBV20-1 and TRBJ2-3, with 12 bases aligning to TRBD2. The CDR3 loop spans 14 amino acids. CDR1 is DFQATT and CDR2 is SNEGSKA in the germline V gene (reference sequence). V was clipped by 6 bases and J by 7 bases; unmatched bases: 8. CDR3 sequence: CSASLAGGINTQYF. CDR3 coding DNA: TGCAGTGCCTCCCTAGCGGGGGGGATAAATACGCAGTATTTT.

This clonotype came up a few times. The V and J genes are TRBV6-5 and TRBJ1-1; the D is unclear. Deletions cut 6 bases from V and 7 bases from J, with 15 bases between. CDR1 and CDR2 (germline): MNHEY, SVGAGI. CDR3 length: 13 residues. Here the CDR3 reads CASSLPGGDEAFF. The CDR3 DNA follows: TGTGCCAGCAGCCTTCCCGGAGGAGATGAAGCTTTCTTT.

This clonotype was seen at least ten times. The chain recombines TRBV10-3 with TRBJ2-2, with D possibly TRBD1 on 6 matching bases. The CDR3 contains 13 residues. The V gene's germline CDR1 is ENHRY and CDR2 SYGVKD. V lost 10 bases and J 6 bases, leaving 15 bases between the germline ends. Written as DNA, the CDR3 is TGTGCCACCTTGGGGGCGGGTCCCGGGGAGCTGTTTTTT. Its translation is CATLGAGPGELFF.

In this sample, this clonotype turned up a few times. The chain is built from TRBV6-2 or TRBV6-3 and TRBJ1-4, with D possibly matching TRBD1 (5 bases). V dropped 10 bases and J dropped 5 bases, with 14 bases sitting between them. Germline CDR1 reads MNHEY; CDR2 reads SVGEGT. The CDR3 spans 13 residues. The DNA for the CDR3 is TGTGCCACCTCGCGCAGGGAAAATGAAAAACTGTTTTTT. Its protein is CATSRRENEKLFF.